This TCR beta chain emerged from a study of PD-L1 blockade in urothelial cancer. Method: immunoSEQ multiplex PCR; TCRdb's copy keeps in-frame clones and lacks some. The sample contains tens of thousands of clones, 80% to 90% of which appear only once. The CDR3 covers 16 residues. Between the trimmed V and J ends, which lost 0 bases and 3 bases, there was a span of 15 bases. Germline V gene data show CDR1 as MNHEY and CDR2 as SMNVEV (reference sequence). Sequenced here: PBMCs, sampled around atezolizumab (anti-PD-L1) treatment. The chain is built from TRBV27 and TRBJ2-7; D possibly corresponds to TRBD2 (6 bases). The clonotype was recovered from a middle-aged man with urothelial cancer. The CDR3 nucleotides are TGTGCCAGCAGTTTATCGACTCGGACTATAAACTACGAGCAGTACTTC. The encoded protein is CASSLSTRTINYEQYF.